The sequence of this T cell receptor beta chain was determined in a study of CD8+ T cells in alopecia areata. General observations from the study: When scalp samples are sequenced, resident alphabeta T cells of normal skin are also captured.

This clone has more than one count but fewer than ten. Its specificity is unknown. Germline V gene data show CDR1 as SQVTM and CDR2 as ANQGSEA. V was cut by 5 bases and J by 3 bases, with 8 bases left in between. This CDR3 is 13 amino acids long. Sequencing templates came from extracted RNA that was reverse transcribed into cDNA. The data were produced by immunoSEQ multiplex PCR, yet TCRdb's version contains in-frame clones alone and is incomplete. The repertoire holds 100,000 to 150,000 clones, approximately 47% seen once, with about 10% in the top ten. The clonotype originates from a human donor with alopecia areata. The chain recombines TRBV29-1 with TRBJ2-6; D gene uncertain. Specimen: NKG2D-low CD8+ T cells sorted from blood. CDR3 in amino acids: CSVYRLGANVLTF. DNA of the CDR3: TGCAGCGTTTATCGACTTGGGGCCAACGTCCTGACTTTC.